The 8 T cell receptor beta chains below all came from one sample that was sequenced in a study of CD4+ T cells in melanoma. TCRdb's copy holds only in-frame clones and misses some; the assay was immunoSEQ multiplex PCR. The data show tens of thousands of clones, about 70% seen once. Material for sequencing was tumor tissue. These receptors came from a human donor with melanoma.

This clone appeared many times. This sequence joins TRBV9 and TRBJ1-3; D is perhaps TRBD1 (5 bases). In germline, CDR1 is SGDLS, CDR2 YYNGEE. Trimming shortened V by 2 bases and J by 2 bases, and 8 bases separated the two germline ends. The CDR3 contains 14 residues. CDR3 in DNA: TGTGCCAGCAGCGTTGCAGGGACTGGAAACACCATATATTTT. Translating it yields CASSVAGTGNTIYF. The variable domain in full, completed from reference TRBV9 and TRBJ1-3, reads DSGVTQTPKHLITATGQRVTLRCSPRSGDLSVYWYQQSLDQGLQFLIQYYNGEERAKGNILERFSAQQFPDLHSELNLSSLELGDSALYFCASSVAGTGNTIYFGEGSWLTVV.

V and J are TRBV19 and TRBJ2-2, with D hard to call. Germline V gene sequence: CDR1 LNHDA, CDR2 SQIVND (reference sequence). Trimming took 10 bases from V and 5 from J, leaving 11 bases between them. The CDR3 is 12 residues long. The DNA of the CDR3 is TGTGCCACCGGGTTAGGGACCGGGGAGCTGTTTTTT. It translates to CATGLGTGELFF.

This chain joins TRBV27 and TRBJ1-3, with 9 nucleotides matching TRBD1. Germline CDR1 MNHEY, CDR2 SMNVEV (reference sequence). J lost 2 bases, V lost 5 bases, and 4 bases had no gene match. The CDR3 contains 15 residues. The CDR3 region is CASSTHRGPGNTIYF. For the CDR3, the DNA is TGTGCCAGCAGTACGCACAGGGGGCCTGGAAACACCATATATTTT.

The chain links TRBV6-1 to TRBJ1-2, with no clear D. The length of the CDR3 is 15 residues. Trimming shortened V by 3 bases and J by 4 bases, and 15 bases separated the two germline ends. Per germline, CDR1 MNHNS and CDR2 SASEGT. The CDR3 region has the DNA TGTGCCAGCAGTGATCAGCTTAACCGGGGCTATGGCTACACCTTC. Protein product: CASSDQLNRGYGYTF.

V usage is TRBV5-1 and J usage is TRBJ1-1; D is undetermined. The V and J ends lost 0 bases and 1 base respectively, with 7 bases between them. The germline gives CDR1 SGHRS, CDR2 YFSETQ. This CDR3 contains 14 residues. The CDR3 region is CASSLGLSNTEAFF. CDR3 in DNA: TGCGCCAGCAGCTTGGGACTATCGAACACTGAAGCTTTCTTT. The whole variable domain, filled in from reference TRBV5-1 and TRBJ1-1, reads KAGVTQTPRYLIKTRGQQVTLSCSPISGHRSVSWYQQTPGQGLQFLFEYFSETQRNKGNFPGRFSGRQFSNSRSEMNVSTLELGDSALYLCASSLGLSNTEAFFGQGTRLTVV.

The chain is built from TRBV5-4 and TRBJ2-5; D possibly matches TRBD1 or TRBD2 (6 bases each). Germline lookup yields CDR1 SGHNT and CDR2 YYREEE (reference sequence). The CDR3 is 12 amino acids. CDR3: CAVGGLQETQYF. CDR3 nucleotide sequence: TGTGCGGTCGGGGGCCTACAAGAGACCCAGTACTTC.

The chain carries TRBV25-1 and TRBJ1-3; D gene unclear. V was pared by 6 bases and J by 1 base, with 7 bases between. The length of the CDR3 is 13 residues. Germline-derived CDR1 and CDR2 are MGHDK and SYGVNS. As DNA, the CDR3 is TGTGCCAGCAGGGGGTTGTCTGGAAACACCATATATTTT. It is translated as CASRGLSGNTIYF.

Ten or more counts support this clone. This chain uses TRBV11-2 with TRBJ1-1; 9 bases fit TRBD1. Germline V gene sequence: CDR1 SGHAT, CDR2 FQNNGV. V was pared by 5 bases and J by 1 base, with 2 bases of the junction left unmatched. This CDR3 region has 14 residues. The DNA for the CDR3 is TGTGCCAGCAGCATGGACAGGGGGAACACTGAAGCTTTCTTT. Its translation is CASSMDRGNTEAFF.